Below, 22 T cell receptor beta chains from the same sample are listed, as sequenced in a study of T-cell reconstitution after alpha-beta-depleted transplantation in children. The library targeted TCRbeta and was prepared with unique molecular identifiers. TCRdb independently ran MiXCR on the PCR reads; one entry per CDR3 protein. The repertoire has 300,000 to 400,000 distinct CDR3 sequences, over 20% of them found once; the top ten carry approximately 11%. This specimen was PBMCs, mostly from graft donor cells, taken 180 days after TCRalphabeta/CD19-depleted stem cell transplant. These receptors originate from a male patient aged 5 to 17 who had a stem cell transplant for acute lymphoblastic leukemia, so the T cells may come from the graft donor.

This chain joins TRBV7-6 and TRBJ2-1, with 12 bases that match TRBD2. The CDR3 sequence is 19 residues long. Trimming cost V 1 base and J 0 bases; bases outside gene matches: 7. Germline values: CDR1 SGHVS, CDR2 FNYEAQ. CDR3 nucleotide sequence: TGTGCCAGCAGCTTAGAGCTAGCGGGAGGGCCCAGCTCCTACAATGAGCAGTTCTTC. It codes for CASSLELAGGPSSYNEQFF.

This clonotype was seen a few times. The chain combines TRBV4-1 with TRBJ2-7, with 15 bases identical to TRBD2. CDR3 length equals 16 residues. In germline, CDR1 is MGHRA, CDR2 YSYEKL. Losses at the gene ends were 2 bases for V and 6 bases for J; bases not matched to a gene: 5. CDR3 residues: CASSQSVGLAGGEQYF. In nucleotides, the CDR3 is TGCGCCAGCAGCCAAAGTGTGGGACTAGCGGGAGGCGAGCAGTACTTC.

The CDR3 reads CASSSPVGSSPQETQYF. The CDR3 DNA reads TGCGCCAGCAGCTCCCCGGTAGGGAGCTCCCCACAAGAGACCCAGTACTTC. The rearrangement joins TRBV5-1 to TRBJ2-5, with a weak D call TRBD2 (5 bases). The ends were cut back, 3 bases at V and 2 bases at J, with 20 bases in the middle. Germline V CDR1 and CDR2: SGHRS, YFSETQ. The CDR3 extends over 17 amino acids. Supplemented by reference TRBV5-1 and TRBJ2-5, the full variable domain reads KAGVTQTPRYLIKTRGQQVTLSCSPISGHRSVSWYQQTPGQGLQFLFEYFSETQRNKGNFPGRFSGRQFSNSRSEMNVSTLELGDSALYLCASSSPVGSSPQETQYFGPGTRLLVL.

The chain links TRBV7-3 to TRBJ2-7, with D unresolved. CDR1 and CDR2 (germline): SGHTA, FQGTGA. There are 11 residues in the CDR3. V was cut by 3 bases and J by 6 bases, with 6 bases left in between. CDR3 region: CASSFRCEQYF. Written as DNA, the CDR3 is TGTGCCAGCAGCTTTCGTTGCGAGCAGTACTTC.

This clonotype was observed a handful of times. The CDR3 DNA reads as TGTGCCAGCAGCCTGTGGACCGCGTACGGACTGTTTTTT. Residues: CASSLWTAYGLFF. This chain joins TRBV5-5 and TRBJ1-4; D call uncertain. Germline V gene data show CDR1 as SGHKS and CDR2 as YYEKEE (reference sequence). The CDR3 runs to 13 residues. The V end was cut by 4 bases, the J end by 13 bases, with 17 bases between.

This rearrangement joins TRBV29-1 to TRBJ2-5; tentative D call: TRBD2 (6 bases). Trimming shortened V by 3 bases and J by 5 bases, and 19 bases separated the two germline ends. CDR1 is SQVTM and CDR2 is ANQGSEA in the germline V gene. The CDR3 covers 15 residues. The CDR3 is CSVDGLATKWETQYF. The CDR3 DNA reads TGCAGCGTTGACGGTCTAGCGACGAAATGGGAGACCCAGTACTTC.

The sample holds a few counts of this clonotype. Here the CDR3 reads CASSYSVGIGRNYGYTF. The CDR3, as DNA: TGTGCCAGCAGTTACTCGGTGGGGATCGGTCGGAACTATGGCTACACCTTC. The chain is built from TRBV6-5 and TRBJ1-2; D ambiguous. Germline lookup yields CDR1 MNHEY and CDR2 SVGAGI. The CDR3 totals 17 residues. Trimming cost V 0 bases and J 2 bases, with 16 bases left between them.

This clonotype was recorded a few times. This CDR3 is CSAVGPSGGYEQYF. CDR3 DNA sequence: TGCAGTGCCGTGGGACCGTCAGGGGGCTACGAGCAGTACTTC. The V and J genes are TRBV20-1 and TRBJ2-7; TRBD1 aligns across 7 bases. The trim removed 6 bases at V and 3 bases at J, leaving 11 bases unmatched. This CDR3 has 14 amino acids. CDR1 and CDR2 from the germline V gene are DFQATT and SNEGSKA (reference sequence).

CDR3: CSARRFFSYEQYF. The CDR3 bases are TGCAGTGCTAGAAGGTTTTTCTCCTACGAGCAGTACTTC. The genes are TRBV20-1 and TRBJ2-7; D ambiguous. The CDR3 is 13 amino acids. Trimming stripped 2 bases from V and 0 bases from J, with 8 bases between. Germline V gene sequence: CDR1 DFQATT, CDR2 SNEGSKA (reference sequence).

The chain carries TRBV21-1 and TRBJ2-7. TRBV21-1 constitutes a pseudogene. This CDR3 has 11 residues. The CDR3: CAGVHLLEQYF. The CDR3 region has the DNA TGTGCCGGTGTACACCTGCTAGAGCAGTACTTC.

The J gene is TRBJ2-1, the V gene TRBV20-1, with D perhaps matching TRBD2 (6 bases). Trimming took 6 bases from V and 12 from J, leaving 15 bases between them. Per germline, CDR1 DFQATT and CDR2 SNEGSKA (reference sequence). This CDR3 is built from 11 residues. The CDR3 loop is CSASSFGGQFF. The DNA of the CDR3 is TGCAGTGCGTCTAGCTTCGGGGGGCAGTTCTTC.

This chain joins TRBV3-1 and TRBJ2-3, with 7 positions matching TRBD2. Unmatched junction bases numbered 10, after V lost 2 bases and J lost 5 bases. In germline, CDR1 is LGHDT, CDR2 YNNKEL (reference sequence). This CDR3 region has 16 residues. CDR3 sequence: CASSQWSGGRRDTQYF. The CDR3 DNA follows: TGTGCCAGCAGCCAATGGTCGGGGGGAAGGAGAGATACGCAGTATTTT.

This clonotype was recorded a few times. The chain links TRBV9 to TRBJ1-1, with unresolved D. The CDR3 is 12 amino acids. V was trimmed by 3 bases and J by 5 bases, leaving 8 bases between them. Germline lookup yields CDR1 SGDLS and CDR2 YYNGEE. CDR3 residues: CASSALRTEAFF. In DNA, the CDR3 is TGTGCCAGCAGCGCCCTGAGGACTGAAGCTTTCTTT.

This clonotype was detected a few times. The chain joins TRBV4-1 to TRBJ2-3; 10 bases align to TRBD2. Unmatched junction bases numbered 10, after V lost 1 base and J lost 3 bases. The CDR3 is 18 amino acids. In germline, CDR1 is MGHRA, CDR2 YSYEKL. CDR3 DNA: TGCGCCAGCAGCCAAGGGTGGTCGCTAGCGGGAGTTACAGATACGCAGTATTTT. As protein: CASSQGWSLAGVTDTQYF.

This chain joins TRBV20-1 and TRBJ2-7, with TRBD1 matching 9 bases. Germline V lookup: CDR1 DFQATT, CDR2 SNEGSKA (reference sequence). This CDR3 has 15 amino acids. Trimming removed 0 bases from V and 6 bases from J; junction bases left unmatched: 9. The CDR3 region is CSARDATGGFLEQYF. CDR3 DNA: TGCAGTGCTAGAGATGCGACAGGGGGATTCCTCGAGCAGTACTTC.

This clonotype has only a few counts. This chain joins TRBV20-1 and TRBJ2-3, with 10 bases identical to TRBD2. In germline, CDR1 is DFQATT, CDR2 SNEGSKA (reference sequence). With 3 bases clipped from V and 2 bases from J, the junction kept 8 bases outside the gene matches. This CDR3 is built from 16 residues. CDR3 nucleotides: TGCAGTGCTAGCGGCTCGGGACTAGCGTTCACAGATACGCAGTATTTT. Its translation: CSASGSGLAFTDTQYF.

This sequence joins TRBV7-8 and TRBJ2-6; no definite D call. Germline V gives CDR1 SGHVS, CDR2 FQNEAQ. Trimming shortened V by 0 bases and J by 0 bases, and 6 bases separated the two germline ends. CDR3 length: 16 amino acids. CDR3 amino acids: CASSLAAGSGANVLTF. DNA of the CDR3: TGTGCCAGCAGCTTAGCGGCAGGCTCTGGGGCCAACGTCCTGACTTTC.

The genes are TRBV27 and TRBJ2-7; D remains unclear. V lost 2 bases and J lost 0, with 8 bases in between. The CDR3 extends over 14 amino acids. Per germline, CDR1 MNHEY and CDR2 SMNVEV (reference sequence). The CDR3 spells CASSLADSSYEQYF. CDR3 nucleotide sequence: TGTGCCAGCAGTTTAGCGGATAGCTCCTACGAGCAGTACTTC.

This clonotype was observed many times. This chain connects TRBV20-1 to TRBJ1-5, with D hard to call. V was pared by 0 bases and J by 5 bases, with 5 bases between. Germline V gives CDR1 DFQATT, CDR2 SNEGSKA (reference sequence). This CDR3 is built from 12 residues. This CDR3 is CSARDRDQPQHF. The CDR3 bases are TGCAGTGCTAGAGACCGGGATCAGCCCCAGCATTTT.

V is TRBV4-1 and J is TRBJ1-1, with D maybe TRBD1 (5 bases). This CDR3 has 16 residues. Trimming stripped 2 bases from V and 7 bases from J, with 20 bases between. Germline V gives CDR1 MGHRA, CDR2 YSYEKL. The chain's CDR3 is CASSQLGIRDPHEAFF. CDR3 DNA sequence: TGCGCCAGCAGCCAATTGGGGATCCGGGACCCCCATGAAGCTTTCTTT.

This sequence joins TRBV2 and TRBJ2-5; perhaps D is TRBD1 or TRBD2 (5 bases each). The germline gives CDR1 SNHLY, CDR2 FYNNEI. This CDR3 has 12 residues. Trimming shortened V by 7 bases and J by 6 bases, and 12 bases separated the two germline ends. The CDR3 spells CASTAGRKTQYF. CDR3 DNA: TGTGCCAGCACAGCAGGGAGAAAGACCCAGTACTTC.

In regard to this clonotype: One junction end does not reproduce the germline sequence, and a read error may be involved. V and J are TRBV5-1 and TRBJ2-7, with 12 bases identical to TRBD1. The CDR3 contains 14 residues. In germline, CDR1 is SGHRS, CDR2 YFSETQ. CDR3 DNA sequence: TGCGCCAGCAGCCCGGGGACAGGGGGCTACAAGCAGTACTTC. Encoded protein: CASSPGTGGYKQYF. Using reference TRBV5-1 and TRBJ2-7 for the parts outside the CDR3, the full variable domain is KAGVTQTPRYLIKTRGQQVTLSCSPISGHRSVSWYQQTPGQGLQFLFEYFSETQRNKGNFPGRFSGRQFSNSRSEMNVSTLELGDSALYLCASSPGTGGYKQYFGPGTRLTVT.